The rows below give T cell receptor beta chains drawn from one sample of a study of identical twins. TCRdb reprocessed the 5' RACE reads with MiXCR, giving one entry per CDR3 protein. The sample consists of roughly 710,000 distinct CDR3 sequences, roughly 6% of them appearing once. The sample comprised naive T cells sorted from blood. These receptors originate from a man between 18 and 29 years old in good health. The CDR3 runs from the conserved cysteine through the conserved F or W. Each record gives: CDR3 protein, CDR3 DNA, D gene, V gene, clone size, J gene. A D gene is named only where the DNA matches it firmly. Size tells how often a clone was seen (once, few, many) or the class of an expanded clone, and some rows leave it out.

cdr3_aa: CASSPAGVEGFYGYTF
cdr3_nt: TGTGCCAGCAGTCCCGCGGGGGTTGAAGGCTTCTATGGCTACACCTTC
d_call: NA
v_call: TRBV6-1
clone_size: few
j_call: TRBJ1-2

cdr3_aa: CSVTPLGASTDTQYF
cdr3_nt: TGCAGCGTGACACCACTCGGGGCCAGCACAGATACGCAGTATTTT
d_call: NA
v_call: TRBV29-1
clone_size: few
j_call: TRBJ2-3

cdr3_aa: CASGSHLVGDEKLFF
cdr3_nt: TGTGCTAGTGGTTCTCACCTGGTGGGAGATGAAAAACTGTTTTTT
d_call: NA
v_call: TRBV12-5
clone_size: many
j_call: TRBJ1-4

cdr3_aa: CASSAPGQANSPLHF
cdr3_nt: TGTGCCAGCAGCGCCCCGGGACAGGCTAATTCACCCCTCCACTTT
d_call: TRBD1
v_call: TRBV9
clone_size: few
j_call: TRBJ1-6

cdr3_aa: CASSPAFQDEKLFF
cdr3_nt: TGTGCCAGCAGTCCGGCCTTCCAGGATGAAAAACTGTTTTTT
d_call: NA
v_call: TRBV5-5
clone_size: few
j_call: TRBJ1-4

cdr3_aa: CASSLGQYYEQYF
cdr3_nt: TGTGCCAGCAGCTTGGGGCAATACTACGAGCAGTACTTC
d_call: NA
v_call: TRBV5-5
clone_size: many
j_call: TRBJ2-7

cdr3_aa: CASSGPSNGGEQFF
cdr3_nt: TGTGCCAGCAGTGGCCCGTCGAACGGCGGTGAGCAGTTCTTC
d_call: NA
v_call: TRBV12-3/TRBV12-4
clone_size: many
j_call: TRBJ2-1

cdr3_aa: CASSRPPMETQYF
cdr3_nt: TGTGCCAGCAGCAGACCCCCCATGGAGACCCAGTACTTC
d_call: NA
v_call: TRBV5-8
clone_size: few
j_call: TRBJ2-5

cdr3_aa: CASRATGPSGNTIYF
cdr3_nt: TGTGCCAGCAGGGCGACAGGTCCCTCTGGAAACACCATATATTTT
d_call: NA
v_call: TRBV6-1
clone_size: many
j_call: TRBJ1-3

cdr3_aa: CATSTRTGNEQFF
cdr3_nt: TGTGCCACCAGCACCCGGACAGGGAATGAGCAGTTCTTC
d_call: TRBD1
v_call: TRBV15
clone_size: few
j_call: TRBJ2-1

cdr3_aa: CASSLDSYYDGYTF
cdr3_nt: TGCGCCAGCAGCTTGGACAGTTATTACGATGGCTACACCTTC
d_call: NA
v_call: TRBV5-1
clone_size: many
j_call: TRBJ1-2

cdr3_aa: CAISESRGGPDEQFF
cdr3_nt: TGTGCCATCAGTGAGTCGCGGGGAGGGCCCGATGAGCAGTTCTTC
d_call: TRBD2
v_call: TRBV10-3
clone_size: many
j_call: TRBJ2-1

cdr3_aa: CSVEESATFF
cdr3_nt: TGCAGCGTTGAAGAAAGCGCGACGTTCTTC
d_call: NA
v_call: TRBV29-1
clone_size: many
j_call: TRBJ2-1

cdr3_aa: CSARGPGSNSPLHF
cdr3_nt: TGCAGTGCTAGAGGGCCAGGGTCGAATTCACCCCTCCACTTT
d_call: NA
v_call: TRBV20-1
clone_size: many
j_call: TRBJ1-6

cdr3_aa: CASSSLMRGVESEQYF
cdr3_nt: TGTGCCAGCAGTTCCCTCATGCGCGGGGTGGAATCCGAGCAGTACTTC
d_call: NA
v_call: TRBV27
clone_size: few
j_call: TRBJ2-7

cdr3_aa: CASSKVPHRVGKKTQYF
cdr3_nt: TGTGCCAGCAGCAAAGTGCCCCACAGGGTGGGCAAGAAGACCCAGTACTTC
d_call: NA
v_call: TRBV21-1
clone_size: many
j_call: TRBJ2-5

cdr3_aa: CASSLGIGDTYEQYF
cdr3_nt: TGTGCCAGCAGTTTAGGTATCGGGGACACCTACGAGCAGTACTTC
d_call: NA
v_call: TRBV28
clone_size: many
j_call: TRBJ2-7

cdr3_aa: CASRGGSAGYTF
cdr3_nt: TGTGCCAGCAGGGGAGGTTCTGCGGGCTACACCTTC
d_call: NA
v_call: TRBV6-5
clone_size: NA
j_call: TRBJ1-2